The 20 T cell receptor beta chains in this list originate from one sample, sequenced in a study of OX40 agonist ivuxolimab in advanced cancers. The library came from the immunoSEQ multiplex PCR assay. Entries here come from immuneACCESS through TCRdb and include only in-frame sequences with V and J called. Some clones fail to appear in such tables; in the studies checked, an unresolved V gene covers under half of the shortfall, and the cause of the remainder is unknown. The sample table lists under 100,000 clones, about 88% of them with a count of one. The ten largest clonotypes hold 0.6% to 0.85% of the sample. This sample comprised CD4+ or CD8+ T cells sorted from blood, obtained in a trial of the OX40 agonist ivuxolimab. These receptors all come from an adult with an advanced solid tumor such as melanoma, head and neck, liver or kidney cancer.

The V gene is TRBV10-1, the J gene TRBJ1-5; no definite D call. V lost 5 bases and J 7 bases, leaving 9 bases between the germline ends. The CDR3 sequence is 12 residues long. The germline CDR1 and CDR2 sequences are WNHNN and SYGVQD (reference sequence). The CDR3 region has the DNA TGCGCCAGCAGTCCTGGGAGGCAGCCCCAGCATTTT. Encoded protein: CASSPGRQPQHF.

The CDR3 region is CASSLSGAGLAGFTDTQYF. DNA for the CDR3: TGTGCCAGCAGTTTATCAGGGGCTGGACTAGCGGGGTTCACAGATACGCAGTATTTT. This chain links TRBV27 with TRBJ2-3; 12 bases match TRBD2. This CDR3 has 19 residues. Looked up from germline, CDR1 is MNHEY and CDR2 is SMNVEV (reference sequence). The ends lost 0 bases at V and 2 bases at J; junction bases unmatched: 9.

The chain uses TRBV19 and TRBJ1-4; TRBD1 is a possible D gene (6 bases). Germline CDR1 and CDR2: LNHDA and SQIVND (reference sequence). There are 13 residues in the CDR3. Trimming took 5 bases from V and 8 from J, leaving 12 bases between them. In DNA, the CDR3 is TGTGCCAGTAGTTCAACAGGGAGCGAAAAACTGTTTTTT. It codes for CASSSTGSEKLFF.

The table lists this clone with a few counts. The chain combines TRBV30 with TRBJ1-1; 9 bases are shared with TRBD1. Germline assignment: CDR1 GTSNPN and CDR2 SVGIG (reference sequence). Trimming removed 8 bases from V and 3 bases from J; junction bases left unmatched: 7. The length of the CDR3 is 13 residues. CDR3 nucleotide sequence: TGTGCCGTCAAACAGGGGGCCTACACTGAAGCTTTCTTT. Its translation is CAVKQGAYTEAFF. Supplemented by reference TRBV30 and TRBJ1-1, the full variable domain reads SQTIHQWPATLVQPVGSPLSLECTVEGTSNPNLYWYRQAAGRGLQLLFYSVGIGQISSEVPQNLSASRPQDRQFILSSKKLLLSDSGFYLCAVKQGAYTEAFFGQGTRLTVV.

The chain carries TRBV7-2 and TRBJ2-5, with TRBD2 matching 7 bases. V dropped 1 base and J dropped 0; count of bases not matched to a gene: 8. This CDR3 contains 17 residues. Germline loops: CDR1 SGHTA, CDR2 FQGNSA. The CDR3 reads CASSLGGGAGYQETQYF. The DNA of the CDR3 is TGTGCCAGCAGCTTAGGGGGAGGGGCAGGGTACCAAGAGACCCAGTACTTC.

The chain has TRBV6-6 and TRBJ2-5; TRBD1 is a possible D gene (5 bases). V gave up 0 bases and J gave up 5 bases, with 7 bases separating them. The germline CDR1 and CDR2 sequences are MNHNY and SVGAGI (reference sequence). There are 13 residues in the CDR3. CDR3 protein: CASSYSGVETQYF. The CDR3 DNA is TGTGCCAGCAGTTACTCAGGGGTCGAGACCCAGTACTTC.

The chain couples TRBV12-5 to TRBJ1-4, with 8 bases that match TRBD1. V lost 5 bases and J lost 3; bases outside the gene matches: 5. The V gene's germline CDR1 is LGHNT and CDR2 FRNRAP. The CDR3 spans 15 residues. CDR3 sequence reads: CASGPTGAPNEKLFF. The CDR3 coding sequence is TGTGCTAGTGGTCCGACAGGGGCCCCTAATGAAAAACTGTTTTTT.

This clone was observed a handful of times. This chain uses TRBV6-1 with TRBJ2-1; D may be TRBD1 (7 bases). Per germline, CDR1 MNHNS and CDR2 SASEGT. Trimming took 6 bases from V and 7 from J, leaving 13 bases between them. CDR3 length: 13 amino acids. In DNA form, the CDR3 reads TGTGCCAGCAGCGCGGGGACAGCTAATGAGCAGTTCTTC. This sequence encodes CASSAGTANEQFF.

The J gene is TRBJ2-1, the V gene TRBV5-6; D might be TRBD1 (6 bases). CDR1 is SGHDT, CDR2 YYEEEE, per germline. Trimming took off 0 bases at V and 2 bases at J, with 9 bases between the two ends. This CDR3 is built from 15 residues. CDR3 sequence: CASSLGGLTYNEQFF. In DNA, the CDR3 is TGTGCCAGCAGCTTGGGGGGGCTCACCTACAATGAGCAGTTCTTC.

This clone was recorded a few times. The chain carries TRBV7-2 and TRBJ1-5; D gene ambiguous. CDR1 and CDR2 from the germline V gene are SGHTA and FQGNSA. Deletions cut 8 bases from V and 6 bases from J, with 8 bases between. This CDR3 is built from 11 residues. For the CDR3, the DNA is TGTGCCAGCGGTTCCCCTCAGCCCCAGCATTTT. It encodes CASGSPQPQHF. Full variable domain (missing parts from reference TRBV7-2 and TRBJ1-5): GAGVSQSPSNKVTEKGKDVELRCDPISGHTALYWYRQSLGQGLEFLIYFQGNSAPDKSGLPSDRFSAERTGGSVSTLTIQRTQQEDSAVYLCASGSPQPQHFGDGTRLSIL.

The CDR3 nucleotides read TGCGCCAGCAGCTTGGTCCCCATGACTAGGGGCATTCAAGAGACCCAGTACTTC. Its translation is CASSLVPMTRGIQETQYF. The chain combines TRBV5-1 with TRBJ2-5, with TRBD2 as a possible D gene (6 bases). The V end was cut by 0 bases, the J end by 2 bases, with 20 bases between. The length of the CDR3 is 18 residues. Germline CDR1 SGHRS, CDR2 YFSETQ.

The J gene is TRBJ1-5, the V gene TRBV7-2, with a possible D match to TRBD1 (5 bases). The V end was cut by 5 bases, the J end by 0 bases, with 11 bases between. Germline V gene sequence: CDR1 SGHTA, CDR2 FQGNSA. The CDR3 totals 15 residues. The CDR3 protein is CASSLTDLSNQPQHF. The DNA of the CDR3 is TGTGCCAGCAGCCTGACAGATCTTAGCAATCAGCCCCAGCATTTT.

J is TRBJ1-2 and V is TRBV4-3; a weak D match, TRBD1 (5 bases). Germline CDR1 reads LGHNA; CDR2 reads YSLEER. This CDR3 contains 15 residues. Trimming pared 5 bases from V and 1 base from J, leaving 14 bases between. As DNA, the CDR3 is TGCGCCAGCAGCGCGACCGGGAGGGGTAACTATGGCTACACCTTC. Amino acid sequence: CASSATGRGNYGYTF.

This clone showed up just once. The V gene is TRBV6-5, the J gene TRBJ2-3; D is undetermined. CDR3 length equals 16 residues. From germline, CDR1 is MNHEY and CDR2 SVGAGI. V was shortened by 4 bases and J by 4 bases, with 18 bases between the two germline ends. The CDR3 region is CASSFRAPNGADTQYF. The CDR3 region has the DNA TGTGCCAGCAGTTTCCGGGCCCCAAATGGAGCAGATACGCAGTATTTT.

This clone was observed a single time. This sequence joins TRBV9 and TRBJ2-2; D remains ambiguous. Germline V gene sequence: CDR1 SGDLS, CDR2 YYNGEE. Trimming stripped 0 bases from V and 1 base from J, with 13 bases between. The CDR3 has 17 residues. For the CDR3, the DNA is TGTGCCAGCAGCGTAGTAGGCGGTTCCTGGAACACCGGGGAGCTGTTTTTT. It codes for CASSVVGGSWNTGELFF. The variable domain in full, with the rest retrieved from reference TRBV9 and TRBJ2-2, is DSGVTQTPKHLITATGQRVTLRCSPRSGDLSVYWYQQSLDQGLQFLIQYYNGEERAKGNILERFSAQQFPDLHSELNLSSLELGDSALYFCASSVVGGSWNTGELFFGEGSRLTVL.

The chain has TRBV9 and TRBJ2-1, with D possibly TRBD2 on 5 matching bases. The V gene lost 0 bases and the J gene lost 3 bases, with 10 bases spanning the gap. Germline V gene data show CDR1 as SGDLS and CDR2 as YYNGEE. The CDR3 is made up of 15 amino acids. The CDR3, as DNA: TGTGCCAGCAGCGTAGACAACGGAGGCTACAATGAGCAGTTCTTC. This translates into CASSVDNGGYNEQFF.

The V call is TRBV6-6, the J call TRBJ2-5; TRBD1 agrees at 7 bases. The end of the DNA aligns better with TRBJ2-7, so the J call may be wrong. From germline, CDR1 is MNHNY and CDR2 SVGAGI (reference sequence). There are 15 residues in the CDR3. The CDR3 DNA is TGTGCCAGCAGTCAACTCCTACAGGGGCCCTACGAGCAGTACTTC. This translates into CASSQLLQGPYEQYF.

The V and J genes are TRBV10-1 and TRBJ2-7; perhaps D is TRBD1 or TRBD2 (5 bases each). The CDR3 has 12 amino acids. Deletions cut 5 bases from V and 7 bases from J, with 12 bases between. Germline CDR1 is WNHNN and CDR2 is SYGVQD (reference sequence). CDR3 protein: CASSLGWGEQYF. The CDR3 nucleotides are TGCGCCAGCAGTCTGGGCTGGGGGGAGCAGTACTTC.

The chain recombines TRBV4-1 with TRBJ2-3; 8 bases are a match to TRBD2. Germline V gene lookup returns CDR1 MGHRA and CDR2 YSYEKL. V was clipped by 1 base and J by 4 bases; unmatched bases: 13. This CDR3 is built from 18 residues. The CDR3 sequence is CASSQVPPGLAFPDTQYF. CDR3 in DNA: TGCGCCAGCAGCCAAGTTCCTCCTGGACTAGCTTTTCCAGATACGCAGTATTTT.

CDR3 sequence: CASSPGLGETQYF. The DNA for the CDR3 is TGCGCCAGCAGCCCGGGGTTAGGAGAGACCCAGTACTTC. The chain combines TRBV5-1 with TRBJ2-5; D might be TRBD2 (5 bases). This CDR3 spans 13 amino acids. Germline V lookup: CDR1 SGHRS, CDR2 YFSETQ. The V end lost 4 bases, the J end lost 4 bases, and 11 bases lay between the germline ends.